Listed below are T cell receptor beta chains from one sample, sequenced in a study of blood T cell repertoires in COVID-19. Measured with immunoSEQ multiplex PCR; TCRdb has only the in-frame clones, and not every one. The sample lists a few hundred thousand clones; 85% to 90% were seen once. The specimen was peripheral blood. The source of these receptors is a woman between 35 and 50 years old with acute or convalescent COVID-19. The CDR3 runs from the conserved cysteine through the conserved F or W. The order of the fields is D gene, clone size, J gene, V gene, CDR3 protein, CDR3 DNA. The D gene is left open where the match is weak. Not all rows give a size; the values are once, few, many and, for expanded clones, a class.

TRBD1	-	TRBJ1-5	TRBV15	CATSRAGTVSNQPQHF	TGTGCCACCAGCAGAGCTGGGACAGTTAGCAATCAGCCCCAGCATTTT
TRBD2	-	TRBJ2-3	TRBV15	CPTSRETGAGGSDTQYF	TGTCCCACCAGCAGAGAGACGGGGGCGGGGGGGTCAGATACGCAGTATTTT
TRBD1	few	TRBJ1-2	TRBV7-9	CASSSTGVHYGYTF	TGTGCCAGCAGCTCGACAGGGGTTCACTATGGCTACACCTTC
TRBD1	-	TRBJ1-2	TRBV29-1	CSVPDRAYGYTF	TGCAGCGTCCCGGACAGGGCCTATGGCTACACCTTC
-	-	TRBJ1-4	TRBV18	CASSPPGLGSEKLFF	TGTGCCAGCTCACCACCGGGACTCGGGAGTGAAAAACTGTTTTTT
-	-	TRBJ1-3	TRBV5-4	CASSWDYWFSGNTIYF	TGTGCCAGCAGCTGGGACTACTGGTTCTCTGGAAACACCATATATTTT
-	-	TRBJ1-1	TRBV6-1	CASSERQAAGTEAFF	TGTGCCAGCAGTGAACGGCAGGCGGCGGGCACTGAAGCTTTCTTT
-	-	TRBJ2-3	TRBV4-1	CASSQDSSTDTQYF	TGCGCCAGCAGCCAAGACAGTAGCACAGATACGCAGTATTTT
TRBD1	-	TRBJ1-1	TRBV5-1	CASSVDRERYEAFF	TGCGCCAGCAGCGTAGACAGGGAAAGGTATGAAGCTTTCTTT
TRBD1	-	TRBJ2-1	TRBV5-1	CASSLEGARVSNEQFF	TGCGCCAGCAGCTTGGAGGGGGCGCGGGTCAGCAATGAGCAGTTCTTC
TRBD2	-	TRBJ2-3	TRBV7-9	CASSSTSGGGTDTQYF	TGTGCCAGCAGCTCGACTAGCGGGGGGGGCACAGATACGCAGTATTTT
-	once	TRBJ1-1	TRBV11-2	CASSFVGGNTEAFF	TGTGCCAGCAGCTTCGTCGGGGGGAACACTGAAGCTTTCTTT
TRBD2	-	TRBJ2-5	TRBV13	CASSSGLAGGETQYF	TGTGCCAGCAGCTCGGGACTAGCGGGGGGGGAGACCCAGTACTTC
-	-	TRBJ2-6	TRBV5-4	CASSLGLWQGLTGANVLTF	TGTGCCAGCAGCTTGGGGTTGTGGCAGGGATTAACTGGGGCCAACGTCCTGACTTTC
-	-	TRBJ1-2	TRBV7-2	CASSLAVADYGYTF	TGTGCCAGCAGCTTAGCGGTAGCGGACTATGGCTACACCTTC
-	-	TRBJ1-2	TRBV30	CAWSPPLGRGGYGYTF	TGTGCCTGGAGCCCCCCCCTGGGAAGAGGAGGGTATGGCTACACCTTC
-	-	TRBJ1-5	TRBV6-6	CASHSGTGGIQPQHF	TGTGCCAGCCACTCCGGGACGGGGGGGATCCAGCCCCAGCATTTT
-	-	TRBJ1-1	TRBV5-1	CASSFEIRLLNTEAFF	TGCGCCAGCAGCTTTGAGATCCGTTTACTGAACACTGAAGCTTTCTTT
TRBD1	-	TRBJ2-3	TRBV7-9	CASSLASTGGTDTQYF	TGTGCCAGCAGCTTAGCTTCGACAGGGGGCACAGATACGCAGTATTTT
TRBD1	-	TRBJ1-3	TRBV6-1	CASREGTASGNTIYF	TGTGCCAGCAGAGAAGGGACAGCCTCTGGAAACACCATATATTTT
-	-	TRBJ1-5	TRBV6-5	CASARGRGSNQPQHF	TGTGCCAGCGCCAGGGGTAGGGGTAGCAATCAGCCCCAGCATTTT
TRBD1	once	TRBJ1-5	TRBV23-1	CASSQSGRGQNQPQHF	TGCGCCAGCAGTCAATCAGGCAGGGGGCAGAATCAGCCCCAGCATTTT
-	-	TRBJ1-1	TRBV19	CASSDTSLNTEAFF	TGTGCCAGTAGTGACACAAGCCTGAACACTGAAGCTTTCTTT
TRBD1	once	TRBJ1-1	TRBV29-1	CSAPGQVLGEAFF	TGCAGCGCTCCGGGACAGGTTCTTGGTGAAGCTTTCTTT
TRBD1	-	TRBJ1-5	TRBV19	CASSGTGGYSNQPQHF	TGTGCCAGTAGTGGGACAGGGGGCTATAGCAATCAGCCCCAGCATTTT
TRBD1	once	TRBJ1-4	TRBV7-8	CASSPRDRTNEKLFF	TGTGCCAGCAGCCCAAGGGACAGGACTAATGAAAAACTGTTTTTT
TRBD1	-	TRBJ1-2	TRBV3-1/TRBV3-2	CASSYPRTGGYGYTF	TGTGCCAGCAGCTACCCTCGGACAGGGGGCTATGGCTACACCTTC
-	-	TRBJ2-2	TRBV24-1	CATESTLNTGELFF	TGTGCCACCGAATCGACACTGAACACCGGGGAGCTGTTTTTT